The rows below give T cell receptor beta chains drawn from one sample of a study of blood T cell repertoires in COVID-19. Repertoires were generated with immunoSEQ multiplex PCR, while TCRdb's copy carries only in-frame clones and drops some. The sample shows a few hundred thousand clones, over 75% of them seen only once. Sample: PBMCs or T cells enriched from blood (not recorded which). The receptors originated from a man aged 35-49 years in a cohort exposed to, infected with or recovered from COVID-19 (not recorded which). CDR3s include the opening cysteine and the closing phenylalanine or tryptophan. Each record gives: J gene, D gene, V gene, clone size, CDR3 protein, CDR3 DNA. The D gene is left open where the match is weak. Size is stated for part of the rows, as once, few or many counts, or as a class when the clone is expanded.

TRBJ2-7 | TRBD2 | TRBV28 | NA | CASSSLTSGGTYEQYF | TGTGCCAGCAGTTCCCTGACTAGCGGGGGCACCTACGAGCAGTACTTC
TRBJ2-3 | NA | TRBV18 | NA | CASSPLKIQGSTDTQYF | TGTGCCAGCTCACCACTGAAAATTCAGGGATCCACAGATACGCAGTATTTT
TRBJ1-4 | NA | TRBV19 | NA | CASTSVSNKLFF | TGTGCCAGTACCTCGGTGTCAAATAAACTGTTTTTT
TRBJ2-7 | TRBD2 | TRBV7-9 | once | CASSLEGGSYEQYF | TGTGCCAGCAGCCTTGAGGGAGGGTCCTACGAGCAGTACTTC
TRBJ2-7 | NA | TRBV5-1 | NA | CASSVGAGEQYF | TGCGCCAGCAGCGTTGGGGCCGGAGAGCAGTACTTC
TRBJ2-3 | NA | TRBV3-1/TRBV3-2 | NA | CASSQEPGYTQYF | TGTGCCAGCAGCCAAGAACCAGGGTATACGCAGTATTTT
TRBJ1-2 | NA | TRBV6-5 | NA | CASSYRPNYGYTF | TGTGCCAGCAGTTATCGTCCTAACTATGGCTACACCTTC
TRBJ2-1 | TRBD2 | TRBV18 | NA | CASSPYGSGSTYGEQFF | TGTGCCAGCTCACCATATGGTAGCGGGAGTACCTACGGTGAGCAGTTCTTC
TRBJ2-2 | TRBD2 | TRBV5-1 | NA | CASRSGLAGETGELFF | TGCGCCAGCAGATCAGGACTAGCGGGAGAAACCGGGGAGCTGTTTTTT
TRBJ1-6 | NA | TRBV7-2 | NA | CASSLEGTTNSPLHF | TGTGCCAGCAGCTTAGAAGGGACAACTAATTCACCCCTCCACTTT
TRBJ1-6 | TRBD1 | TRBV7-9 | NA | CASSLGTGVYSPLHF | TGTGCCAGCAGCTTGGGGACAGGGGTCTATTCACCCCTCCACTTT
TRBJ2-3 | TRBD2 | TRBV5-1 | NA | CASSRGTSGMSDTQYF | TGCGCCAGCAGCCGAGGGACTAGCGGGATGTCAGATACGCAGTATTTT
TRBJ2-1 | TRBD2 | TRBV6-5 | NA | CATFTSGRSNEQFF | TGTGCCACGTTCACTAGCGGGAGGTCCAATGAGCAGTTCTTC